This T cell receptor (beta chain) is from a study of blood T cells in healthy people across ages. Findings of the study overall: Investigators viewed diversity estimates from one million T cells as underestimates, the study reported. CMV infection status of these donors was not known. Older individuals had lower TCR beta diversity per million T cells (the decline was roughly linear).

Sample-barcoded 5' priming and a J-beta primer mix drove a second PCR of roughly 6 to 12 cycles. Researchers report that a template-switch adaptor with 12 random nucleotides tagged each cDNA molecule. In TCRdb, the 5' RACE reads were re-called with MiXCR into one record per CDR3 protein. The data contain roughly 1.6 million distinct CDR3 sequences, about 35% of them singletons. A few counts support this clonotype. The target antigen is unknown. The CDR3 has 14 residues. Germline CDR1 is SEHNR and CDR2 is FQNEAQ (reference sequence). Trimming took 2 bases from V and 12 from J, leaving 17 bases between them.

What was sequenced was blood. The chain recombines TRBV7-9 with TRBJ2-1; D perhaps matches TRBD2 (6 bases). This sequence originates from a woman in her thirties in good health. In nucleotides, the CDR3 is TGTGCCAGCAGCTTAACCGCACTCTCCGGGGGGCAGTTCTTC. This translates into CASSLTALSGGQFF. Drawing the rest from reference TRBV7-9 and TRBJ2-1, the complete variable domain is DTGVSQNPRHKITKRGQNVTFRCDPISEHNRLYWYRQTLGQGPEFLTYFQNEAQLEKSRLLSDRFSAERPKGSFSTLEIQRTEQGDSAMYLCASSLTALSGGQFFGPGTRLTVL.